This T cell receptor (beta chain) was obtained from a study of cytomegalovirus exposure and HLA in healthy donors. The CDR3 is 16 amino acids. Germline CDR1 is SGHTA and CDR2 is FQGNSA. V lost 5 bases to trimming and J lost 4 bases; unmatched junction nucleotides: 11. Primers for the PCR totalled 60 Vbeta and 13 Jbeta. Method: immunoSEQ multiplex PCR; TCRdb's copy keeps in-frame clones and lacks some. The table shows roughly 200,000 clones, with more than 75% occurring only once. Notes on the study in general: Specific recognition of CMV antigens was confirmed in vitro for a few chains (all CMV-associated).

With respect to this clone: Its target is unknown.

The chain has TRBV7-2 and TRBJ1-2, with TRBD1 identical over 9 bases. This receptor was obtained from a man between 40 and 49 years old in good health and CMV-seropositive. The sequenced material came from PBMCs. The CDR3 region has the DNA TGTGCCAGCAGCATGGCTCCGGGACAGGGTTCCTATGGCTACACCTTC. It codes for CASSMAPGQGSYGYTF.